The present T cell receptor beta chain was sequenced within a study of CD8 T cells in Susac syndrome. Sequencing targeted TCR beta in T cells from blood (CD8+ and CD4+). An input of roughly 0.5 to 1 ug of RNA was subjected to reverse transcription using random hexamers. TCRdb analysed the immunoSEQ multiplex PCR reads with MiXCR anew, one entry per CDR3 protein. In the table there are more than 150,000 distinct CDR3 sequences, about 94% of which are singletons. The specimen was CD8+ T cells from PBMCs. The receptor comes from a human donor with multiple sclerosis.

CDR3 loop: CATSRGRGSSYEQYF. The DNA of the CDR3 is TGTGCCACCAGCAGGGGACGAGGGAGCTCCTACGAGCAGTACTTC. J is TRBJ2-7 and V is TRBV24-1, with D tentatively TRBD1 (6 bases). Germline CDR1 and CDR2: KGHDR and SFDVKD. This CDR3 region has 15 residues. Trimming left V 7 bases short and J 0 bases short, with 15 bases between.